This T cell receptor beta chain stems from a study of cytomegalovirus exposure and HLA in healthy donors. Germline CDR1 MGHRA, CDR2 YSYEKL. V gave up 3 bases and J gave up 5 bases, with 10 bases separating them. The CDR3 covers 14 residues. PCR used 60 Vbeta primers and 13 Jbeta primers. Repertoires were generated with immunoSEQ multiplex PCR, while TCRdb's copy carries only in-frame clones and drops some. This sample has nearly 110,000 clones, with roughly 80% found just once. The clonotype was recovered from a man in his fifties or sixties in good health and CMV-seronegative. The V and J genes are TRBV4-1 and TRBJ1-4; no reliable D call. The sequenced sample was PBMCs. The CDR3 sequence is CASSHKFLNEKLFF. CDR3 nucleotide sequence: TGCGCCAGCAGCCATAAATTCCTCAATGAAAAACTGTTTTTT.